This TCR beta chain was profiled in a study of control samples from healthy donors and cancer patients. Per germline, CDR1 SGHAT and CDR2 FQNNGV. CDR3 length: 16 amino acids. Trimming took 1 base from V and 0 from J; bases not matched to a gene: 1. The repertoire was sequenced with immunoSEQ multiplex PCR; TCRdb's copy has only in-frame clones and lacks some. The table shows approximately 170,000 clones, with 91% occurring only once. The rearrangement joins TRBV11-2 to TRBJ2-1; 9 positions match TRBD1. The sequenced material came from blood. The receptor's source is a woman in her 30s in good health. CDR3 sequence: CASSLGTGASYNEQFF. The CDR3 DNA reads as TGTGCCAGCAGCTTAGGGACAGGGGCCTCCTACAATGAGCAGTTCTTC.